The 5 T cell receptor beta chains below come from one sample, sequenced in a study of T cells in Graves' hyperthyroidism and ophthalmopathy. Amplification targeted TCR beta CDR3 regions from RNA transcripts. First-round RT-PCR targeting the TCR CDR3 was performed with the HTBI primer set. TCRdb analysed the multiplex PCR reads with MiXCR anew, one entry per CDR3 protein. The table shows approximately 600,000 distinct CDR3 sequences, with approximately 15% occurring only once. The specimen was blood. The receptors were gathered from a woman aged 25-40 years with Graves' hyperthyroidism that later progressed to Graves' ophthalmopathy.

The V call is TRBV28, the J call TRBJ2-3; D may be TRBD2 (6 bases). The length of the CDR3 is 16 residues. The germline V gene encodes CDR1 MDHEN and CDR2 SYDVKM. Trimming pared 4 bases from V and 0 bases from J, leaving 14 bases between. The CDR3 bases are TGTGCCAGCAGTTCCCCATTAGCGGATAGCACAGATACGCAGTATTTT. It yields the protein CASSSPLADSTDTQYF. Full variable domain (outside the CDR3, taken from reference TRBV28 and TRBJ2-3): DVKVTQSSRYLVKRTGEKVFLECVQDMDHENMFWYRQDPGLGLRLIYFSYDVKMKEKGDIPEGYSVSREKKERFSLILESASTNQTSMYLCASSSPLADSTDTQYFGPGTRLTVL.

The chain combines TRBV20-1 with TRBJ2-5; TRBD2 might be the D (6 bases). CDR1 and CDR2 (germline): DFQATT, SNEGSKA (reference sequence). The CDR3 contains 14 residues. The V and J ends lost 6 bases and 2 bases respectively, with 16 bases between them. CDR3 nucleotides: TGCAGTGCCGGGGGAGCATTCGTTCAAGAGACCCAGTACTTC. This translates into CSAGGAFVQETQYF.

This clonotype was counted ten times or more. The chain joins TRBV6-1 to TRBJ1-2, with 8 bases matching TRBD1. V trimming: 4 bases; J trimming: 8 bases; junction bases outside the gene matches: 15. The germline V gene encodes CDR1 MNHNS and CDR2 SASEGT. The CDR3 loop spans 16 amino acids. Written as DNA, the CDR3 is TGTGCCAGCAGTGTTGAAGGACAGGGTCAGACCGGGGGCTACACCTTC. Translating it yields CASSVEGQGQTGGYTF.

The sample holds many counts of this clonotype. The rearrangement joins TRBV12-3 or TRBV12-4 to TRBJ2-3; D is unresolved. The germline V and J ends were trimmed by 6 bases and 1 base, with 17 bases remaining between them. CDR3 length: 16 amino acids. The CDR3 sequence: CASSLTSDGGTDTQYF. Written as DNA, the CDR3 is TGTGCCAGCAGCCTCACCTCCGACGGCGGCACAGATACGCAGTATTTT.

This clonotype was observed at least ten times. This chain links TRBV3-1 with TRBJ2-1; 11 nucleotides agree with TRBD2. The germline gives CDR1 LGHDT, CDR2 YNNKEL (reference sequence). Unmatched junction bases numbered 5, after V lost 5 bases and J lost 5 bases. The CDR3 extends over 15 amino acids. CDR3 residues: CASSFTGLADNEQFF. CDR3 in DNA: TGTGCCAGCAGCTTTACGGGACTAGCGGACAATGAGCAGTTCTTC.